This is a list of T cell receptor beta chains from one sample in a study of OX40 agonist ivuxolimab in advanced cancers. Assay: immunoSEQ multiplex PCR; the TCRdb copy retains only in-frame clones and omits some. The repertoire holds tens of thousands of clones, with roughly 87% as singletons. The sample was CD4+ or CD8+ T cells sorted from blood, taken in a trial of the OX40 agonist ivuxolimab. The receptor source for this set is an adult with an advanced solid tumor such as melanoma, head and neck, liver or kidney cancer. The CDR3 runs from the conserved cysteine through the conserved F or W. The D gene is left open where the match is weak. Not all rows give a size; the values are once, few, many and, for expanded clones, a class.

D: -; length: 14; J: TRBJ1-2; V: TRBV5-1; size: -; CDR3: CASSLDPGSYGYTF; DNA: TGCGCCAGCAGCCTAGACCCGGGATCCTATGGCTACACCTTC
D: -; length: 14; J: TRBJ1-2; V: TRBV10-3; size: -; CDR3: CAISESGDGYGYTF; DNA: TGTGCCATCAGTGAGTCCGGGGACGGCTATGGCTACACCTTC
D: -; length: 13; J: TRBJ2-1; V: TRBV27; size: -; CDR3: CASRTPPGNEQFF; DNA: TGTGCCAGCAGGACCCCACCTGGGAATGAGCAGTTCTTC
D: TRBD2; length: 16; J: TRBJ2-7; V: TRBV28; size: -; CDR3: CASSRGGGGVSYEQYF; DNA: TGTGCCAGCAGCCGTGGCGGGGGGGGCGTCTCCTACGAGCAGTACTTC
D: -; length: 14; J: TRBJ2-2; V: TRBV6-5; size: -; CDR3: CASSPGWPPGELFF; DNA: TGTGCCAGCAGCCCAGGTTGGCCGCCCGGGGAGCTGTTTTTT
D: -; length: 16; J: TRBJ2-7; V: TRBV18; size: -; CDR3: CASSPPSRISSYEQYF; DNA: TGTGCCAGCTCACCCCCATCGCGGATCAGCTCCTACGAGCAGTACTTC
D: TRBD1; length: 14; J: TRBJ1-2; V: TRBV28; size: -; CDR3: CASGKSGTDYGYTF; DNA: TGTGCCAGTGGAAAATCCGGGACAGACTATGGCTACACCTTC
D: -; length: 12; J: TRBJ2-3; V: TRBV6-1; size: -; CDR3: CASSGNTDTQYF; DNA: TGTGCCAGCAGTGGCAACACAGATACGCAGTATTTT
D: -; length: 12; J: TRBJ2-7; V: TRBV28; size: -; CDR3: CASSPFSYEQYF; DNA: TGTGCCAGCAGTCCCTTCTCCTACGAGCAGTACTTC
D: -; length: 10; J: TRBJ2-7; V: TRBV20-1; size: -; CDR3: CSAREYEQYF; DNA: TGCAGTGCTAGAGAATACGAGCAGTACTTC
D: -; length: 15; J: TRBJ1-1; V: TRBV7-2; size: -; CDR3: CASSLAGLLNTEAFF; DNA: TGTGCCAGCAGCTTAGCCGGACTTCTGAACACTGAAGCTTTCTTT
D: TRBD1; length: 13; J: TRBJ1-6; V: TRBV7-2; size: once; CDR3: CASSLGQGTPLHF; DNA: TGTGCCAGCAGCTTGGGACAGGGGACACCCCTCCACTTT
D: TRBD1; length: 18; J: TRBJ1-3; V: TRBV4-3; size: -; CDR3: CASSQETQRTGAGNTIYF; DNA: TGCGCCAGCAGCCAAGAGACCCAAAGGACAGGGGCTGGAAACACCATATATTTT
D: TRBD1; length: 14; J: TRBJ1-4; V: TRBV19; size: -; CDR3: CASENRGRNEKLFF; DNA: TGTGCCAGTGAAAACAGGGGGCGGAATGAAAAACTGTTTTTT
D: -; length: 14; J: TRBJ2-5; V: TRBV12-5; size: -; CDR3: CASGLSRAVETQYF; DNA: TGTGCTAGTGGTTTGAGTCGTGCAGTAGAGACCCAGTACTTC
D: -; length: 14; J: TRBJ2-7; V: TRBV30; size: -; CDR3: CAWSVGGPPYEQYF; DNA: TGTGCCTGGAGTGTGGGGGGGCCCCCCTACGAGCAGTACTTC
D: TRBD2; length: 16; J: TRBJ2-3; V: TRBV5-6; size: -; CDR3: CASSRGLAGYTDTQYF; DNA: TGTGCCAGCAGCCGGGGACTAGCGGGGTACACAGATACGCAGTATTTT
D: -; length: 13; J: TRBJ2-7; V: TRBV19; size: few; CDR3: CASSIVGRSEQYF; DNA: TGTGCCAGTAGTATAGTCGGCCGGTCGGAGCAGTACTTC
D: -; length: 14; J: TRBJ1-3; V: TRBV28; size: -; CDR3: CASSHFRGGRQKYF; DNA: TGTGCCAGCAGCCATTTTAGGGGAGGGCGACAAAAATATTTT
D: TRBD2; length: 15; J: TRBJ2-7; V: TRBV5-1; size: -; CDR3: CASSLSTSVSYEQYF; DNA: TGCGCCAGCAGCTTGTCAACTAGCGTCTCCTACGAGCAGTACTTC
D: -; length: 15; J: TRBJ1-4; V: TRBV6-6; size: -; CDR3: CASSYGRGADEKLFF; DNA: TGTGCCAGCAGTTACGGCCGGGGGGCGGATGAAAAACTGTTTTTT
D: TRBD2; length: 14; J: TRBJ2-7; V: TRBV10-3; size: few; CDR3: CAISEPGLVREQYF; DNA: TGTGCCATCAGTGAACCGGGACTAGTTCGCGAGCAGTACTTC
D: TRBD1; length: 14; J: TRBJ1-6; V: TRBV30; size: few; CDR3: CAWSVPTGGSPLHF; DNA: TGTGCCTGGAGTGTTCCCACAGGGGGCTCACCCCTCCACTTT
D: TRBD1; length: 12; J: TRBJ1-3; V: TRBV30; size: -; CDR3: CAWRTGENTIYF; DNA: TGTGCCTGGAGGACAGGGGAAAACACCATATATTTT
D: -; length: 15; J: TRBJ2-3; V: TRBV7-2; size: -; CDR3: CASTPGATVTDTQYF; DNA: TGTGCCAGCACCCCGGGGGCCACTGTCACAGATACGCAGTATTTT
D: TRBD1; length: 13; J: TRBJ2-7; V: TRBV7-2; size: -; CDR3: CASRQGQTYEQYF; DNA: TGTGCCAGCAGGCAGGGACAGACTTACGAGCAGTACTTC
D: TRBD1; length: 14; J: TRBJ1-5; V: TRBV30; size: few; CDR3: CAWSQGGGNQPQHF; DNA: TGTGCCTGGAGTCAAGGGGGCGGCAATCAGCCCCAGCATTTT
D: TRBD2; length: 17; J: TRBJ2-5; V: TRBV7-6; size: -; CDR3: CASTHSGGSVEGETQYF; DNA: TGTGCCAGCACCCATAGCGGGGGGAGTGTCGAAGGCGAGACCCAGTACTTC
D: TRBD1; length: 14; J: TRBJ1-5; V: TRBV2; size: -; CDR3: CASIGTGNNQPQHF; DNA: TGTGCCAGTATCGGGACAGGGAACAATCAGCCCCAGCATTTT
D: TRBD1; length: 18; J: TRBJ1-5; V: TRBV9; size: -; CDR3: CASSKVGTGAYRSQPQHF; DNA: TGTGCCAGCAGTAAGGTCGGGACAGGGGCCTATAGAAGTCAGCCCCAGCATTTT
D: -; length: 17; J: TRBJ1-3; V: TRBV11-3; size: -; CDR3: CASSLDRGRGSGNTIYF; DNA: TGTGCCAGCAGCTTAGATCGCGGCAGGGGTTCGGGAAACACCATATATTTT
D: -; length: 15; J: TRBJ1-1; V: TRBV11-1; size: -; CDR3: CASSRSRVGGTEAFF; DNA: TGTGCCAGCAGCCGAAGTCGGGTGGGGGGCACTGAAGCTTTCTTT
D: -; length: 16; J: TRBJ1-6; V: TRBV9; size: once; CDR3: CASSVAGPPGDSPLHF; DNA: TGTGCCAGCAGCGTAGCTGGACCCCCGGGGGATTCACCCCTCCACTTT
D: -; length: 13; J: TRBJ2-5; V: TRBV29-1; size: -; CDR3: CSVEVGRKETQYF; DNA: TGCAGCGTTGAAGTTGGGAGGAAAGAGACCCAGTACTTC
D: -; length: 14; J: TRBJ1-2; V: TRBV6-5; size: -; CDR3: CATFRRRSHYGYTF; DNA: TGTGCCACTTTCCGGCGGAGGAGTCACTATGGCTACACCTTC
D: TRBD2; length: 14; J: TRBJ2-3; V: TRBV30; size: -; CDR3: CAWRRTSGLDTQYF; DNA: TGTGCCTGGAGGAGGACTAGCGGGCTGGATACGCAGTATTTT
D: TRBD1; length: 14; J: TRBJ1-2; V: TRBV28; size: -; CDR3: CASTSGQGTHGYTF; DNA: TGTGCCAGCACGTCCGGACAGGGCACCCATGGCTACACCTTC
D: -; length: 14; J: TRBJ1-5; V: TRBV28; size: -; CDR3: CASRLQGAGQPQHF; DNA: TGTGCCAGCAGATTACAGGGCGCTGGTCAGCCCCAGCATTTT
D: TRBD1; length: 16; J: TRBJ2-3; V: TRBV7-2; size: -; CDR3: CASSAVSGGWTDTQYF; DNA: TGTGCCAGCAGCGCGGTGTCAGGGGGATGGACAGATACGCAGTATTTT
D: TRBD1; length: 15; J: TRBJ1-1; V: TRBV19; size: few; CDR3: CASSIQQGVNTEAFF; DNA: TGTGCCAGTAGTATACAACAGGGGGTGAACACTGAAGCTTTCTTT
D: TRBD2; length: 18; J: TRBJ2-3; V: TRBV4-3; size: -; CDR3: CASSQDLLSGGNTDTQYF; DNA: TGCGCCAGCAGCCAAGATCTTTTAAGCGGGGGGAACACAGATACGCAGTATTTT
D: -; length: 14; J: TRBJ1-5; V: TRBV7-9; size: few; CDR3: CASSLDSSQRPQHF; DNA: TGTGCCAGCAGCCTGGACAGCTCCCAACGGCCCCAGCATTTT
D: -; length: 10; J: TRBJ1-5; V: TRBV6-1; size: once; CDR3: CRKGVQPQHF; DNA: TGTCGTAAGGGGGTTCAGCCCCAGCATTTT
D: -; length: 12; J: TRBJ2-5; V: TRBV2; size: -; CDR3: CASEELRETQYF; DNA: TGTGCCAGCGAAGAACTGAGGGAGACCCAGTACTTC
D: -; length: 14; J: TRBJ1-1; V: TRBV4-2; size: -; CDR3: CASSQPSGWTEAFF; DNA: TGTGCCAGCAGCCAACCGAGCGGGTGGACTGAAGCTTTCTTT
D: TRBD1; length: 15; J: TRBJ1-6; V: TRBV27; size: -; CDR3: CASSVRGPYNSPLHF; DNA: TGTGCCAGCAGTGTGAGGGGGCCTTATAATTCACCCCTCCACTTT
D: TRBD1; length: 13; J: TRBJ2-5; V: TRBV2; size: -; CDR3: CASLRTGGETQYF; DNA: TGTGCCAGCCTCAGGACAGGGGGAGAGACCCAGTACTTC
D: TRBD2; length: 18; J: TRBJ2-5; V: TRBV11-3; size: -; CDR3: CASSALAGGRMYQETQYF; DNA: TGTGCCAGCAGCGCTCTAGCGGGGGGTCGTATGTACCAAGAGACCCAGTACTTC
D: -; length: 17; J: TRBJ1-5; V: TRBV19; size: few; CDR3: CASSILTTRYSNQPQHF; DNA: TGTGCCAGTAGTATACTTACAACACGCTATAGCAATCAGCCCCAGCATTTT
D: -; length: 14; J: TRBJ1-2; V: TRBV28; size: few; CDR3: CASSGSRVGYGYTF; DNA: TGTGCCAGCAGTGGATCCAGGGTGGGCTATGGCTACACCTTC
D: -; length: 16; J: TRBJ2-2; V: TRBV6-1; size: -; CDR3: CASSVVGNWQGGELFF; DNA: TGTGCCAGCAGTGTCGTGGGGAACTGGCAGGGCGGGGAGCTGTTTTTT
D: -; length: 16; J: TRBJ1-1; V: TRBV5-1; size: -; CDR3: CASSLSGTLRRTEAFF; DNA: TGCGCCAGCAGCTTGTCCGGGACGCTGAGGAGGACTGAAGCTTTCTTT
D: TRBD2; length: 15; J: TRBJ2-7; V: TRBV7-8; size: -; CDR3: CASRLSSGGSYEQYF; DNA: TGTGCCAGCAGATTATCTAGCGGGGGGTCCTACGAGCAGTACTTC
D: -; length: 16; J: TRBJ2-3; V: TRBV4-1; size: -; CDR3: CASRDLPGGRGDTQYF; DNA: TGCGCCAGCAGAGATCTCCCGGGGGGCCGGGGAGATACGCAGTATTTT